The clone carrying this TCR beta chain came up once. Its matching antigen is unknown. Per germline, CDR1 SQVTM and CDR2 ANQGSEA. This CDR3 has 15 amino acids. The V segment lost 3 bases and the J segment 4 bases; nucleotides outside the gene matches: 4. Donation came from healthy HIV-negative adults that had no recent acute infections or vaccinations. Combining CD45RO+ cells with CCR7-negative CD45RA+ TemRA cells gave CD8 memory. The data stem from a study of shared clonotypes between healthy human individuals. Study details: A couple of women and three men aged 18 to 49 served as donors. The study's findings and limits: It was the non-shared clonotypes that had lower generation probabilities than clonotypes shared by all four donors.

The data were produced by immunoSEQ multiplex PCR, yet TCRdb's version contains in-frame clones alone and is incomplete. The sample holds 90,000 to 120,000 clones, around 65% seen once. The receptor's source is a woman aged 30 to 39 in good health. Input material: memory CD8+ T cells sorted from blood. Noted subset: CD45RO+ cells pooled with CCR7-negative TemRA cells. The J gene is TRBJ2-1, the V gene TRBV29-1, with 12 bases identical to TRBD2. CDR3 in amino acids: CSVEEGLAGYNEQFF. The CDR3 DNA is TGCAGCGTTGAGGAAGGACTAGCGGGGTACAATGAGCAGTTCTTC.